Listed below are T cell receptor beta chains from one sample, sequenced in a study of beta chain features in type 1 diabetes. Measured with immunoSEQ multiplex PCR; TCRdb has only the in-frame clones, and not every one. The data show 130,000 to 150,000 clones, with 6.9% seen just once and approximately 1.5% held by the top ten. The specimen was central memory CD4+ T cells from blood. The receptors here all came from a woman aged 25-40 years in good health. Each CDR3 is given with its conserved first and last residue. A D gene is named only where the DNA matches it firmly. A clone size is listed for some rows: how often the clone was seen (once, few, many), or a class if it is expanded.

TRBV5-4,14,few,TRBJ2-7,.,CASSLEGELYEQYF,TGTGCCAGCAGCTTGGAGGGGGAGTTGTACGAGCAGTACTTC
TRBV2,16,many,TRBJ2-5,.,CASKISRAEPQETQYF,TGTGCCAGCAAGATTTCGCGGGCCGAACCTCAAGAGACCCAGTACTTC
TRBV28,14,.,TRBJ1-2,TRBD1,CASSQAGTGYGYTF,TGTGCCAGCAGTCAGGCCGGGACAGGATATGGCTACACCTTC
TRBV28,15,.,TRBJ1-1,TRBD1,CASGLTGGMNTEAFF,TGTGCCAGCGGACTGACAGGGGGCATGAACACTGAAGCTTTCTTT
TRBV9,16,many,TRBJ2-5,TRBD2,CASSVAGGGLQETQYF,TGTGCCAGCAGCGTAGCTGGGGGAGGGCTCCAAGAGACCCAGTACTTC
TRBV2,15,few,TRBJ1-5,TRBD1,CASRDRGHWNQPQHF,TGTGCCAGCAGGGACAGGGGGCATTGGAATCAGCCCCAGCATTTT
TRBV7-2,18,.,TRBJ2-7,TRBD1,CASSLVGGTGMSSYEQYF,TGTGCCAGCAGCTTAGTAGGTGGGACAGGGATGAGCTCCTACGAGCAGTACTTC
TRBV15,16,.,TRBJ2-2,.,CATSRERLTNTGELFF,TGTGCCACCAGCAGAGAGAGACTGACGAACACCGGGGAGCTGTTTTTT
TRBV2,14,.,TRBJ1-5,.,CASSARGGNQPQHF,TGTGCCAGCAGTGCTAGGGGAGGGAATCAGCCCCAGCATTTT
TRBV9,15,few,TRBJ2-2,TRBD1,CASSAQGADTGELFF,TGTGCCAGCAGCGCCCAGGGGGCAGACACCGGGGAGCTGTTTTTT
TRBV7-8,14,few,TRBJ2-2,.,CASSLGTNTGELFF,TGTGCCAGCAGCCTCGGGACGAACACCGGGGAGCTGTTTTTT
TRBV7-9,12,.,TRBJ2-3,.,CASSIHTDTQYF,TGTGCCAGCAGCATCCACACAGATACGCAGTATTTT
TRBV5-4,15,few,TRBJ2-7,TRBD1,CASSLGGQGSYEQYF,TGTGCCAGCAGCTTGGGAGGACAGGGCTCCTACGAGCAGTACTTC
TRBV19,16,few,TRBJ2-1,TRBD2,CASSLSSGRAGDEQFF,TGTGCCAGTAGTCTCTCTAGCGGGAGGGCCGGCGATGAGCAGTTCTTC
TRBV27,20,few,TRBJ1-3,.,CASSLNCFAPPIPSGNTIYF,TGTGCCAGCAGTTTAAACTGTTTCGCACCTCCTATACCCTCTGGAAACACCATATATTTT
TRBV4-3,15,many,TRBJ2-1,TRBD2,CASSLGTSGSYEQFF,TGCGCCAGCAGCCTCGGGACTAGCGGGAGCTATGAGCAGTTCTTC
TRBV27,14,.,TRBJ2-3,.,CASGGFTTTDTQYF,TGTGCCAGCGGAGGGTTCACCACGACAGATACGCAGTATTTT
TRBV4-1,12,many,TRBJ2-2,TRBD2,CASSRAGGELFF,TGCGCCAGCAGTAGAGCGGGAGGGGAGCTGTTTTTT
TRBV7-8,16,few,TRBJ1-2,.,CASSPIGGWTNYGYTF,TGTGCCAGCAGCCCCATAGGAGGGTGGACTAACTATGGCTACACCTTC
TRBV19,15,.,TRBJ1-5,.,CASSSQWGREQPQHF,TGTGCCAGTAGTAGCCAATGGGGCCGCGAGCAGCCCCAGCATTTT
TRBV2,11,.,TRBJ2-3,.,CASGGGGTSYF,TGTGCCAGTGGGGGAGGGGGGACGTCGTATTTT
TRBV28,17,.,TRBJ2-7,TRBD1,CASSRGLRGSTLIGQYF,TGTGCCAGCAGCAGGGGGCTTCGAGGGAGTACTCTGATAGGGCAGTACTTC
TRBV4-3,15,many,TRBJ2-7,TRBD1,CASSRSGTENYEQYF,TGCGCCAGCAGCCGCTCCGGGACAGAGAACTACGAGCAGTACTTC
TRBV5-4,14,few,TRBJ2-1,TRBD2,CAKSGASGSNEQFF,TGTGCCAAGTCAGGGGCTAGCGGGAGTAATGAGCAGTTCTTC
TRBV27,13,many,TRBJ2-3,.,CATRRTVADTQYF,TGTGCCACTAGAAGGACAGTTGCGGATACGCAGTATTTT
TRBV7-2,15,.,TRBJ2-1,TRBD2,CASSPTSGVVNEQFF,TGTGCCAGCAGCCCTACTAGCGGGGTTGTCAATGAGCAGTTCTTC
TRBV4-3,13,many,TRBJ1-1,.,CASSQESRFEAFF,TGCGCCAGCAGCCAAGAGTCGCGGTTTGAAGCTTTCTTT
TRBV7-2,15,.,TRBJ2-1,TRBD1,CASSGQGRLANEQFF,TGTGCCAGCAGCGGACAGGGACGGCTCGCCAATGAGCAGTTCTTC
TRBV18,14,.,TRBJ1-2,TRBD1,CASSAGQADYGYTF,TGTGCCAGCTCAGCGGGACAGGCGGACTATGGCTACACCTTC
TRBV7-3,14,few,TRBJ2-1,TRBD1,CASSQGQGRDEQFF,TGTGCCAGCAGCCAAGGACAGGGGAGGGATGAGCAGTTCTTC
TRBV5-4,15,.,TRBJ2-7,TRBD1,CASSLAAGGSYEQYF,TGTGCCAGCAGCTTGGCAGCAGGGGGCTCCTACGAGCAGTACTTC
TRBV15,15,.,TRBJ2-5,TRBD2,CATSLILAGAETQYF,TGTGCCACCAGCCTCATCCTAGCGGGAGCTGAGACCCAGTACTTC
TRBV29-1,13,few,TRBJ2-7,TRBD1,CSAKRQGTDEQYF,TGCAGCGCCAAAAGACAGGGGACCGACGAGCAGTACTTC
TRBV7-2,13,.,TRBJ2-7,TRBD2,CASTKDPSGSQYF,TGTGCCAGCACCAAAGATCCTAGCGGTTCACAGTACTTC
TRBV5-4,15,.,TRBJ2-7,TRBD2,CASSLAPSGIHEQYF,TGTGCCAGCAGCTTGGCACCTAGCGGGATCCACGAGCAGTACTTC
TRBV18,13,.,TRBJ1-4,.,CASSPGLAEKLFF,TGTGCCAGCTCACCTGGTCTGGCTGAAAAACTGTTTTTT
TRBV25-1,14,.,TRBJ1-2,.,CASSDGQTNYGYTF,TGTGCCAGCAGTGACGGACAGACTAACTATGGCTACACCTTC
TRBV10-3,11,few,TRBJ1-4,TRBD1,CATGQGEELFF,TGTGCCACGGGACAGGGTGAAGAACTGTTTTTT
TRBV27,15,many,TRBJ2-3,TRBD2,CASSLGLDSTDTQYF,TGTGCCAGCAGTCTCGGACTAGATAGCACAGATACGCAGTATTTT
TRBV28,16,many,TRBJ2-1,TRBD2,CASSPRSGRRNNEQFF,TGTGCCAGCAGTCCCCGAAGCGGGAGGAGGAACAATGAGCAGTTCTTC
TRBV4-2,13,.,TRBJ2-7,TRBD2,CASSQREGYEQYF,TGTGCCAGCAGCCAGCGGGAGGGCTACGAGCAGTACTTC
TRBV4-1,18,few,TRBJ2-1,TRBD2,CASSLRTPTGTSGDNQIF,TGCGCCAGCAGCCTACGAACCCCTACCGGGACTAGCGGAGACAACCAGATCTTC
TRBV5-4,14,.,TRBJ2-7,TRBD1,CASSWGQGYYEQYF,TGTGCCAGCAGCTGGGGACAGGGGTACTACGAGCAGTACTTC
TRBV7-2,14,few,TRBJ2-7,.,CASSLARRGGEQYF,TGTGCCAGCAGCTTAGCACGCAGGGGCGGCGAGCAGTACTTC
TRBV5-6,14,.,TRBJ2-2,.,CASSFTSFAGELFF,TGTGCCAGCAGCTTCACTAGCTTCGCCGGGGAGCTGTTTTTT
TRBV28,12,.,TRBJ2-1,.,CASRGIWDEQFF,TGTGCCAGCCGAGGTATCTGGGATGAGCAGTTCTTC
TRBV7-2,17,.,TRBJ1-1,.,CASSSFGGGSPGTEAFF,TGTGCCAGCAGCTCCTTTGGGGGGGGCAGTCCGGGCACTGAAGCTTTCTTT